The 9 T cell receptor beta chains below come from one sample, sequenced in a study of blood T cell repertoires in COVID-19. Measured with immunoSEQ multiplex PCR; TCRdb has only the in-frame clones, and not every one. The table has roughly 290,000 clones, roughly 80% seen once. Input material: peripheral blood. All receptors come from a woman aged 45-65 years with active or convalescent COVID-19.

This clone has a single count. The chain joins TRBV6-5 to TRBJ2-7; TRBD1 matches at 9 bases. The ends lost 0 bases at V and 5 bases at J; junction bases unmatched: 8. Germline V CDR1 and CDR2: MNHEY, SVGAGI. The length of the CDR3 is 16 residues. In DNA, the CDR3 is TGTGCCAGCAGTTACTCGGTGGGACAGGGTAGGCACGAGCAGTACTTC. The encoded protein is CASSYSVGQGRHEQYF.

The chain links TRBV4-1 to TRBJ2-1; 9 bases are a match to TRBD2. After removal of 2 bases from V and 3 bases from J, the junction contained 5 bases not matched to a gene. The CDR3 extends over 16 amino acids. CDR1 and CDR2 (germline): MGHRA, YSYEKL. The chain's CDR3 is CASSQPGLARYNEQFF. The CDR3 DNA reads TGCGCCAGCAGCCAACCTGGACTAGCGCGCTACAATGAGCAGTTCTTC.

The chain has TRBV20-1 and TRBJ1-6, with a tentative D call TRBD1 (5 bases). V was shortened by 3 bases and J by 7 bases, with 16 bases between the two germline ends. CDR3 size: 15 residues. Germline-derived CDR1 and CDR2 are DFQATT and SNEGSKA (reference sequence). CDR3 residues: CSASLAGEGNSPLHF. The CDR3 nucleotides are TGCAGTGCTAGTCTCGCCGGGGAGGGGAATTCACCCCTCCACTTT.

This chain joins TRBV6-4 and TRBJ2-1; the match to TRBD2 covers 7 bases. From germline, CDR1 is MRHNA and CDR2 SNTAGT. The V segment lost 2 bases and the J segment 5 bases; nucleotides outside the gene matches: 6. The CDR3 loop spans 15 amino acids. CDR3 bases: TGTGCCAGCAGTGACGCAACGGGAGGAAACAATGAGCAGTTCTTC. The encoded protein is CASSDATGGNNEQFF.

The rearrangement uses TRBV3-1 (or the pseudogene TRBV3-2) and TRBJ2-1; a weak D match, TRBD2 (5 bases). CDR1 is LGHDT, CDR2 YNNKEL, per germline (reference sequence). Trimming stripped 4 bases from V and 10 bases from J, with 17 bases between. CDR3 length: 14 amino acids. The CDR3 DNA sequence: TGTGCCAGCAGCCCGGACTCACTATCTAAGGAGCAGTTCTTC. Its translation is CASSPDSLSKEQFF.

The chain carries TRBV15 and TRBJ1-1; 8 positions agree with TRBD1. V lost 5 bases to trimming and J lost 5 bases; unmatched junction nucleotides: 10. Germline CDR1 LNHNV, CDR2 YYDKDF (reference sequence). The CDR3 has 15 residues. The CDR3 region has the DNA TGTGCCACCAGCCCGCACGGACAGGGACCTACTGAAGCTTTCTTT. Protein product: CATSPHGQGPTEAFF.

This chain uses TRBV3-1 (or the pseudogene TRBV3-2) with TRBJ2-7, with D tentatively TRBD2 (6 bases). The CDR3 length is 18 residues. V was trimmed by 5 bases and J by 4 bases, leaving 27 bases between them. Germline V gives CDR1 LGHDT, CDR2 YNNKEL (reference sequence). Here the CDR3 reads CASSEDIQVAGLSYEQYF. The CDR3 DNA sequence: TGTGCCAGCAGCGAGGACATCCAGGTCGCGGGACTTTCGTACGAGCAGTACTTC.

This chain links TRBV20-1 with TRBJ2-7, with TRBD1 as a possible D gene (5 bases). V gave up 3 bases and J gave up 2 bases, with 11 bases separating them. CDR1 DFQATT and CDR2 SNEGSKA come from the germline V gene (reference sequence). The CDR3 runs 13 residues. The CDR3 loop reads CSASGVRAYEQYF. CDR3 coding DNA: TGCAGTGCTAGTGGAGTCAGGGCCTACGAGCAGTACTTC.

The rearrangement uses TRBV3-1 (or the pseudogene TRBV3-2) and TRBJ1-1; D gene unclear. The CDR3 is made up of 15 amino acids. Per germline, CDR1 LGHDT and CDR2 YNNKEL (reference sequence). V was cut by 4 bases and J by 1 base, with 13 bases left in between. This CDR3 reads CASSPSTAGNTEAFF. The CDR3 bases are TGTGCCAGCAGCCCTTCCACGGCGGGGAACACTGAAGCTTTCTTT.